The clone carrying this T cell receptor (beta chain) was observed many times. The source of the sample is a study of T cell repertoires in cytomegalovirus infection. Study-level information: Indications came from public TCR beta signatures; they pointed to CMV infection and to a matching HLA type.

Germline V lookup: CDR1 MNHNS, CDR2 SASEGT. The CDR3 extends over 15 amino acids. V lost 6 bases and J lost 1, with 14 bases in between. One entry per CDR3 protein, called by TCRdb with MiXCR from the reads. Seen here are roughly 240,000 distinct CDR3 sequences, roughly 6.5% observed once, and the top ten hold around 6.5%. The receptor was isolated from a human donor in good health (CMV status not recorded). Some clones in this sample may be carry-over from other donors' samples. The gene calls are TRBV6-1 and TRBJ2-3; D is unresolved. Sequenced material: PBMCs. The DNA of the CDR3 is TGTGCCAGCAGAGGCCTTTCCCGAGGCACAGATACGCAGTATTTT. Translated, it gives CASRGLSRGTDTQYF.